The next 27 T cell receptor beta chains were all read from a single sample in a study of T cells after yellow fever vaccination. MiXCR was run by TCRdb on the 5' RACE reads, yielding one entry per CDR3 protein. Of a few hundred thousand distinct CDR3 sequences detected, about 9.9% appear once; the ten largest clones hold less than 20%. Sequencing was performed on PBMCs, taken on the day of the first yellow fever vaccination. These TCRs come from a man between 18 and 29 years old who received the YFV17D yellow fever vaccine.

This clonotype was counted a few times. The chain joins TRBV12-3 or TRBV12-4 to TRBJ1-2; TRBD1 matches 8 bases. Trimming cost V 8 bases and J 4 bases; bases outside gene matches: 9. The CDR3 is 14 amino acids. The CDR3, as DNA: TGTGCCAGCCTTCCGGGACAGGAGGTCTATGGCTACACCTTC. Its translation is CASLPGQEVYGYTF.

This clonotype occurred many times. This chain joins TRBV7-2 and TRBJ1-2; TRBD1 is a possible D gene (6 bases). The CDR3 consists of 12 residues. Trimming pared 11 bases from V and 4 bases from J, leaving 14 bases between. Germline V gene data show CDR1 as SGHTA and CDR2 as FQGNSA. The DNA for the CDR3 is TGTGCCGCGCAGGGGCCCGGCTATGGCTACACCTTC. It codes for CAAQGPGYGYTF.

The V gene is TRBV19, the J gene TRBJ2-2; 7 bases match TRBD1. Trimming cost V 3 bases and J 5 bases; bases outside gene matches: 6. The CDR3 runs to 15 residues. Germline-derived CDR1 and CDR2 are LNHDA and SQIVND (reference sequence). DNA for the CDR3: TGTGCCAGTAGTATTGGACAGGAGCTAACCGGGGAGCTGTTTTTT. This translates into CASSIGQELTGELFF.

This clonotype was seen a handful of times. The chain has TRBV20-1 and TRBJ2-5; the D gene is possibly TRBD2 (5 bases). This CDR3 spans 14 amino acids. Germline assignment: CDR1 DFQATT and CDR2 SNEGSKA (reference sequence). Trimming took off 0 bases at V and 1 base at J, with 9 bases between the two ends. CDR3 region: CSARDVAGQETQYF. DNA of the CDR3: TGCAGTGCTAGAGATGTCGCGGGCCAAGAGACCCAGTACTTC.

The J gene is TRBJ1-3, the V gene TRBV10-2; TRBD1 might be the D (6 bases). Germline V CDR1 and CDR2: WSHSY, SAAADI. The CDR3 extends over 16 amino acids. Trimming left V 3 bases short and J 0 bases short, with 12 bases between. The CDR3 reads CASSDRGPDSGNTIYF. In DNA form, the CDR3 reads TGCGCCAGCAGTGACAGGGGCCCCGACTCTGGAAACACCATATATTTT.

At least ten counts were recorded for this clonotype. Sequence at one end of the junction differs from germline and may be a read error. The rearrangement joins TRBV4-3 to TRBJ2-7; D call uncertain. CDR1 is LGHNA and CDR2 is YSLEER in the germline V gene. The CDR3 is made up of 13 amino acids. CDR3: CASSQDRGYEQYF. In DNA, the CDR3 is TGTGCCAGCAGCCAAGATCGAGGTTACGAGCAGTACTTC.

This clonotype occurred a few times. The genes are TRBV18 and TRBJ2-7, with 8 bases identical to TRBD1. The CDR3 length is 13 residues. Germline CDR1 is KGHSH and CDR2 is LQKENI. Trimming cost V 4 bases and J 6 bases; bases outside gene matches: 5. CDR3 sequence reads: CASSRRQGREQYV. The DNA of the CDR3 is TGTGCCAGCTCACGTAGACAGGGGCGCGAGCAGTACGTC.

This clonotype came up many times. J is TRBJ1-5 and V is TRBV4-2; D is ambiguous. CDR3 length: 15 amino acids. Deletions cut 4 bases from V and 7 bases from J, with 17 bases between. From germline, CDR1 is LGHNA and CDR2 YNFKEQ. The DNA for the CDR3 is TGTGCCAGCAGCCGGCAGAACTCACCGGGCCAGCCCCAGCATTTT. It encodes CASSRQNSPGQPQHF.

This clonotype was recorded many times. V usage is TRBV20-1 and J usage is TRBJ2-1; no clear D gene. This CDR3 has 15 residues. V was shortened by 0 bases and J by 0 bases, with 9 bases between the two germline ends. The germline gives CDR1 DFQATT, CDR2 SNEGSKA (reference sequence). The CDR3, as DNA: TGCAGTGCTAGAGAATTAGATTCCTCCTACAATGAGCAGTTCTTC. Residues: CSARELDSSYNEQFF.

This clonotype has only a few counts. The CDR3 sequence: CASSLDGSQETQYF. CDR3 in DNA: TGCGCCAGCAGCTTGGATGGGTCTCAAGAGACCCAGTACTTC. This sequence joins TRBV5-1 and TRBJ2-5, with D uncertain. Trimming cost V 0 bases and J 2 bases, with 8 bases left between them. Germline V CDR1 and CDR2: SGHRS, YFSETQ. CDR3 length equals 14 residues.

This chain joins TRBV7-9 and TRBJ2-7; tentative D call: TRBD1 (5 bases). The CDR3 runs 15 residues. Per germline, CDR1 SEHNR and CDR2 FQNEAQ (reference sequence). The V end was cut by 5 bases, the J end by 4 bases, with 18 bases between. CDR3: CASSPRPGHLYEQYF. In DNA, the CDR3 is TGTGCCAGCAGCCCCCGTCCAGGGCATCTGTACGAGCAGTACTTC.

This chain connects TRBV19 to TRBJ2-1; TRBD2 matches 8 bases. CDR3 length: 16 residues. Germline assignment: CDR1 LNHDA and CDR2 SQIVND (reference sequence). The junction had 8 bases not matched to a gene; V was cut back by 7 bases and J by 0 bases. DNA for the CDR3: TGTGCCAGTACTTCCCCGGGGGGGCCCTCCTACAATGAGCAGTTCTTC. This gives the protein CASTSPGGPSYNEQFF. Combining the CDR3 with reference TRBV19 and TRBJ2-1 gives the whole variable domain DGGITQSPKYLFRKEGQNVTLSCEQNLNHDAMYWYRQDPGQGLRLIYYSQIVNDFQKGDIAEGYSVSREKKESFPLTVTSAQKNPTAFYLCASTSPGGPSYNEQFFGPGTRLTVL.

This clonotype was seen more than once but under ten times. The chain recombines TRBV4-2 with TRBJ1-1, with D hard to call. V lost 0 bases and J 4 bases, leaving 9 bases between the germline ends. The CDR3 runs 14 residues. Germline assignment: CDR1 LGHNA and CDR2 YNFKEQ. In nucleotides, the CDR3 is TGTGCCAGCAGCCAAGAAAGATTGGCCACTGAAGCTTTCTTT. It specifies CASSQERLATEAFF.

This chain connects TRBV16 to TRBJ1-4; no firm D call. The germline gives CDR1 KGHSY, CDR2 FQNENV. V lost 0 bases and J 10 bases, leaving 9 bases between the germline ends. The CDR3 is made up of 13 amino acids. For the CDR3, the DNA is TGTGCCAGCAGCCAATCCCCCGGGCGAAAACTGTTTTTT. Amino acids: CASSQSPGRKLFF.

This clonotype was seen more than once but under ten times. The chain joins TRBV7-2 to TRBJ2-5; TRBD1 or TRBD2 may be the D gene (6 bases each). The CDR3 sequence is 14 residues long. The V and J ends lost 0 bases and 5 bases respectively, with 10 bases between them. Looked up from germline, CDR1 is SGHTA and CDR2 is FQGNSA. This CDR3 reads CASSLAWRGETQYF. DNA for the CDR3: TGTGCCAGCAGCTTAGCGTGGAGGGGGGAGACCCAGTACTTC.

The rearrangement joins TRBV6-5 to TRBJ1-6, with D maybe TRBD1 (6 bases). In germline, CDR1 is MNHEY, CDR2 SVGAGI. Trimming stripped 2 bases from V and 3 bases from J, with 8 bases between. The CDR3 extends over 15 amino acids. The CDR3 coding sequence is TGTGCCAGCAGTTACGGGGGCGGCTATAATTCACCCCTCCACTTT. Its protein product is CASSYGGGYNSPLHF.

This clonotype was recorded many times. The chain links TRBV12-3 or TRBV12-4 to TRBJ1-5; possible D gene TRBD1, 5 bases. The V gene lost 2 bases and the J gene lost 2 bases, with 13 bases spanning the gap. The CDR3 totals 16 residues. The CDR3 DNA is TGTGCCAGCAGTTTATGGGGATCGGGGGGCAATCAGCCCCAGCATTTT. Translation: CASSLWGSGGNQPQHF.

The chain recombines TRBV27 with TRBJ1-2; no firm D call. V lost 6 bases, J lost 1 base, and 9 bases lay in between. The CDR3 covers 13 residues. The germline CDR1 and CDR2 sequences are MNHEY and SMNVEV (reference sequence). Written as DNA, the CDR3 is TGTGCCAGCAGCAAAGCCCGTAACTATGGCTACACCTTC. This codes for CASSKARNYGYTF.

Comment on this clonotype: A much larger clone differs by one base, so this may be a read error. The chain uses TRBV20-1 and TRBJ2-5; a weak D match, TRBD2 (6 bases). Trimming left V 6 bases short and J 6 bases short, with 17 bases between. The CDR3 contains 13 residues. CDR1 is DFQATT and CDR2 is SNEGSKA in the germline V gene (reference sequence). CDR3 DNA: TGCAGTGCCCCAAGGCGGGGCCTAAAGACCCAGTACTTC. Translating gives CSAPRRGLKTQYF.

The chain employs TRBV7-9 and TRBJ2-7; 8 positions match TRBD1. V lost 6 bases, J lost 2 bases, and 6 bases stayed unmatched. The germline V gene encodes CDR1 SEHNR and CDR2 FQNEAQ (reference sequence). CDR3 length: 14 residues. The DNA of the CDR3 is TGTGCCAGCAGACCGACAGGGGCGGCCTACGAGCAGTACGTC. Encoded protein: CASRPTGAAYEQYV.

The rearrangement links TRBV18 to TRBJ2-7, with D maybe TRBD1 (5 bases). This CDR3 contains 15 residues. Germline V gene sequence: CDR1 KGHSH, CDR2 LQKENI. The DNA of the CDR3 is TGTGCCAGCTCACCCCCCTCGCAGGGCGGTAAGCGTTCTAACGTC. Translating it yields CASSPPSQGGKRSNV.

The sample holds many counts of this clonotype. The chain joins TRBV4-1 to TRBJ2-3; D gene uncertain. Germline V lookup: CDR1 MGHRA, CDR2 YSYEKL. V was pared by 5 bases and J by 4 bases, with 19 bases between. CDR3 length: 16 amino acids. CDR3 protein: CASSGDGFREADTQYF. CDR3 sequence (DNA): TGCGCCAGCAGCGGAGACGGGTTCAGAGAGGCAGATACGCAGTATTTT.

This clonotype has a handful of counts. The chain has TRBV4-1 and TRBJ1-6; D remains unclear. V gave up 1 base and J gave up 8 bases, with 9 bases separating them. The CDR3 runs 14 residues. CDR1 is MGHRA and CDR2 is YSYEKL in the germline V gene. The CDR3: CASSQVPGYSPLHF. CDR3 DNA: TGCGCCAGCAGCCAAGTGCCAGGATATTCACCCCTCCACTTT.

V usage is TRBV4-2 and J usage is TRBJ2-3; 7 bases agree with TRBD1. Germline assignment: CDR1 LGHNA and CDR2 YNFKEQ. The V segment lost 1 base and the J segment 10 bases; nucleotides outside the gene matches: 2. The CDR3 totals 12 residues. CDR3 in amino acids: CASSQGQGAQYF. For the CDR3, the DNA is TGTGCCAGCAGCCAAGGACAGGGAGCGCAGTATTTT.

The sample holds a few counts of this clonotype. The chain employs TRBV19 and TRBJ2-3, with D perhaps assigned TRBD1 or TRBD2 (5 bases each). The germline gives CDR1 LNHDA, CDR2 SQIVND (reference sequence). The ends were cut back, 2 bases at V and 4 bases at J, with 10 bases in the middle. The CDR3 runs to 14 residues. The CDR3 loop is CASSILGPSDTQYF. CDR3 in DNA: TGTGCCAGTAGTATACTGGGACCCTCAGATACGCAGTATTTT.

This chain's CDR3 is CASSPLRGGGGGYEQYF. For the CDR3, the DNA is TGTGCCAGCAGTCCCCTCCGGGGCGGCGGGGGGGGTTACGAGCAGTACTTC. The chain links TRBV7-2 to TRBJ2-7, with 9 bases fitting TRBD2. Germline V CDR1 and CDR2: SGHTA, FQGNSA. V lost 6 bases and J lost 4; bases outside the gene matches: 16. This CDR3 has 17 residues.

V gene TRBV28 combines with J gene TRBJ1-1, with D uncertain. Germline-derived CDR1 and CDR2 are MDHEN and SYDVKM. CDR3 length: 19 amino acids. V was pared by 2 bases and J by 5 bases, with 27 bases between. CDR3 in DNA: TGTGCCAGCAGTTTACCGTGGTCGAGGCTCGGATACATATGGACTGAAGCTTTCTTT. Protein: CASSLPWSRLGYIWTEAFF.